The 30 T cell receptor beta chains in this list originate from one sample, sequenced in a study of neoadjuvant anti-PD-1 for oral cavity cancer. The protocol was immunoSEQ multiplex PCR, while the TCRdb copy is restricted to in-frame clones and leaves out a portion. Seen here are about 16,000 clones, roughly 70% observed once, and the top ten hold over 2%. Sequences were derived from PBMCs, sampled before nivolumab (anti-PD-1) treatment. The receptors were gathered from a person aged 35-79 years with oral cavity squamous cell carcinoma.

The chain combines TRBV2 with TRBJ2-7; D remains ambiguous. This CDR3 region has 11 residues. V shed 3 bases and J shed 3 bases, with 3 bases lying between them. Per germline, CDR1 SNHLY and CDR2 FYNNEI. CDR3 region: CASSEVYEQYF. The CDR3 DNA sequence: TGTGCCAGCAGTGAGGTCTACGAGCAGTACTTC.

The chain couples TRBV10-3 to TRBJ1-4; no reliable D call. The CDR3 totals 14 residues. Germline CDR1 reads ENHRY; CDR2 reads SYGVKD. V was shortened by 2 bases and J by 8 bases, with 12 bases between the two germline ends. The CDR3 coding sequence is TGTGCCATCAGTGAGGCCCAAACTGGCGAAAAACTGTTTTTT. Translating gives CAISEAQTGEKLFF.

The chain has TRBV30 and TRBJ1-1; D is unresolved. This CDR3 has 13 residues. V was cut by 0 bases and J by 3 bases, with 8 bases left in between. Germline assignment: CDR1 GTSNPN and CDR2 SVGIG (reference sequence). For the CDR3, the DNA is TGTGCCTGGAGTGTTGGGGTATACACTGAAGCTTTCTTT. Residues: CAWSVGVYTEAFF.

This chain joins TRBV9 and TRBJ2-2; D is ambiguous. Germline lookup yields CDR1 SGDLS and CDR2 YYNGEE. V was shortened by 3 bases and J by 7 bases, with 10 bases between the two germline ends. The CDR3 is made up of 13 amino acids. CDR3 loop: CASSEELGGELFF. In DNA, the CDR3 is TGTGCCAGCAGCGAAGAGTTGGGCGGGGAGCTGTTTTTT.

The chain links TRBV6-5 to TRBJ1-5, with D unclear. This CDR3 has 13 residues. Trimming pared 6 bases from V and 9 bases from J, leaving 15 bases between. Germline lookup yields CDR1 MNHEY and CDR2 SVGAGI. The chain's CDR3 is CASSRHLPGPQHF. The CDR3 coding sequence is TGTGCCAGCAGCCGACACCTTCCGGGGCCCCAGCATTTT.

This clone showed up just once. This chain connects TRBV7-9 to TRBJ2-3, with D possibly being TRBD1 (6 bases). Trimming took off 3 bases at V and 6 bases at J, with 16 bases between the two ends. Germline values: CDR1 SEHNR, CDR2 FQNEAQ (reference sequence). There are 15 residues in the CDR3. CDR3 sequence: CASSFSRGFVDTQYF. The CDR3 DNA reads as TGTGCCAGCAGCTTCTCAAGGGGGTTTGTTGATACGCAGTATTTT.

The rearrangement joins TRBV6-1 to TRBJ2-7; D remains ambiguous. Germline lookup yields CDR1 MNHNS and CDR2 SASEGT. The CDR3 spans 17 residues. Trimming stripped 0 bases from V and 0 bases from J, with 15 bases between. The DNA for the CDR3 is TGTGCCAGCAGTGAAGCGCTTCGTAGCCTTAGCTCCTACGAGCAGTACTTC. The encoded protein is CASSEALRSLSSYEQYF.

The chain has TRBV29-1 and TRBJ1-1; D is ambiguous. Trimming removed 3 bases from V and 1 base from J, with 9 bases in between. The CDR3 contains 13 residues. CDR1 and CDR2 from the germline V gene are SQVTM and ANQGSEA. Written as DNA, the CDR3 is TGCAGCGTTGAGGCAGCCCCGAACACTGAAGCTTTCTTT. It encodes CSVEAAPNTEAFF.

The CDR3 sequence: CASSSVPYNEQFF. In DNA form, the CDR3 reads TGTGCCAGCAGCAGCGTCCCCTACAATGAGCAGTTCTTC. The V gene is TRBV6-5, the J gene TRBJ2-1; unclear D gene. The CDR3 loop spans 13 amino acids. Deletions cut 6 bases from V and 2 bases from J, with 8 bases between. Germline CDR1 and CDR2: MNHEY and SVGAGI.

The DNA for the CDR3 is TGTGCCAGCAGCTTACGGCTATTCGCGGACGAGCAGTACTTC. Protein: CASSLRLFADEQYF. This sequence joins TRBV7-8 and TRBJ2-7, with unresolved D. Germline V lookup: CDR1 SGHVS, CDR2 FQNEAQ. With 2 bases removed from V and 5 bases from J, the gap between germline ends came to 13 bases. This CDR3 is 14 amino acids long. The whole variable domain, filled in from reference TRBV7-8 and TRBJ2-7, reads GAGVSQSPRYKVAKRGQDVALRCDPISGHVSLFWYQQALGQGPEFLTYFQNEAQLDKSGLPSDRFFAERPEGSVSTLKIQRTQQEDSAVYLCASSLRLFADEQYFGPGTRLTVT.

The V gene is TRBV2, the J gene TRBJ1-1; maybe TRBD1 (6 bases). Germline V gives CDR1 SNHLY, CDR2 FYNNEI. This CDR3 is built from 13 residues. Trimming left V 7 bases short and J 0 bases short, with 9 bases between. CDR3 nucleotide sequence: TGTGCCAGCAAAACAGGGATGAACACTGAAGCTTTCTTT. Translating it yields CASKTGMNTEAFF.

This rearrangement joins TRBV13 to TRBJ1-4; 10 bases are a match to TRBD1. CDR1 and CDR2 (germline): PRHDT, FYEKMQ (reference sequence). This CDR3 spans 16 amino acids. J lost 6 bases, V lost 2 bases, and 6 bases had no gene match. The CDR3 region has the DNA TGTGCCAGCAGCTTAAAGGAGGGGACAGGGGATGAAAAACTGTTTTTT. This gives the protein CASSLKEGTGDEKLFF.

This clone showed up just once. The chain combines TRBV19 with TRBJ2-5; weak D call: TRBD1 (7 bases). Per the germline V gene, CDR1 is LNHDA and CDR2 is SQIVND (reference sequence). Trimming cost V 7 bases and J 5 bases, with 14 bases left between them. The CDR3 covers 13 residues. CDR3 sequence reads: CASTETGRETQYF. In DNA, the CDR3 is TGTGCCAGTACCGAGACAGGGAGGGAGACCCAGTACTTC.

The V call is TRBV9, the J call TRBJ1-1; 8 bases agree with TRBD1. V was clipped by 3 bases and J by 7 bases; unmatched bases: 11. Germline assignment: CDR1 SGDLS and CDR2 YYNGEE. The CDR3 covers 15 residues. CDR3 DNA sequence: TGTGCCAGCAGCGCTGGGCAGGGGGCGCTTAATGAAGCTTTCTTT. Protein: CASSAGQGALNEAFF. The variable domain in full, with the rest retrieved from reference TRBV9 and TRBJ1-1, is DSGVTQTPKHLITATGQRVTLRCSPRSGDLSVYWYQQSLDQGLQFLIQYYNGEERAKGNILERFSAQQFPDLHSELNLSSLELGDSALYFCASSAGQGALNEAFFGQGTRLTVV.

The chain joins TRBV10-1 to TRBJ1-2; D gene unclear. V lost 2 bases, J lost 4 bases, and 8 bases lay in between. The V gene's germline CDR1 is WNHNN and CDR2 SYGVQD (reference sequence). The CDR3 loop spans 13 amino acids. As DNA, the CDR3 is TGCGCCAGCAGTGAGGACACCTCCTATGGCTACACCTTC. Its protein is CASSEDTSYGYTF.

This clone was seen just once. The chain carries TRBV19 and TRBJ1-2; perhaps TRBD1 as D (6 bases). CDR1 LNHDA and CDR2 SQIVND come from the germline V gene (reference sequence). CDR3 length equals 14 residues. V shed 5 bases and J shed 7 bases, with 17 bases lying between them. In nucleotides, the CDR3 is TGTGCCAGTAGTCCTCAATACAGGGCGGCTGGCTACACCTTC. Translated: CASSPQYRAAGYTF.

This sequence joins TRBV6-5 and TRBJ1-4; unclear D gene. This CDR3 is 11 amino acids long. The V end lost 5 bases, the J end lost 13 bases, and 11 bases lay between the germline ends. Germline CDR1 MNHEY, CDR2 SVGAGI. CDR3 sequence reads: CASSATALLFF. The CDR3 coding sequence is TGTGCCAGCAGTGCCACAGCCTTACTGTTTTTT.

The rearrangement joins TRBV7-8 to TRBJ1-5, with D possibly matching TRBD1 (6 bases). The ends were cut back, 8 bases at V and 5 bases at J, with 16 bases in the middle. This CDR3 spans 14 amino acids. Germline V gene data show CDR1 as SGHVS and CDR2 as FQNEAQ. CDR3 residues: CASSLLAGDQPQHF. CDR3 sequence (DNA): TGTGCCAGCTCTCTCTTGGCAGGGGATCAGCCCCAGCATTTT.

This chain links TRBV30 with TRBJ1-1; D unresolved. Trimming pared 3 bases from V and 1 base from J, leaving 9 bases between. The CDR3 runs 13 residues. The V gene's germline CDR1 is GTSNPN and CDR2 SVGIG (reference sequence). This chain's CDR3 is CAWRAPWNTEAFF. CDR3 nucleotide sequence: TGTGCCTGGAGGGCCCCGTGGAACACTGAAGCTTTCTTT.

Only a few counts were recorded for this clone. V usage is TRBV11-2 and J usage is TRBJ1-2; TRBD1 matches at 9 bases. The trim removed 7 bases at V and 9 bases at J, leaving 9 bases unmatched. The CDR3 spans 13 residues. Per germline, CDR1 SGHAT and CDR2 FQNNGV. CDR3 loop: CASTQTGGLSYTF. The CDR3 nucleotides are TGTGCCAGCACCCAAACAGGGGGCCTAAGCTACACCTTC.

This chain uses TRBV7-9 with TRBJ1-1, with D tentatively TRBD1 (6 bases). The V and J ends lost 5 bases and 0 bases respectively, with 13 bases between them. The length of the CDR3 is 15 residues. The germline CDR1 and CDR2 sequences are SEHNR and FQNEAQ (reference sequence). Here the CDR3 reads CASSPRQAMNTEAFF. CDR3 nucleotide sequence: TGTGCCAGCAGCCCAAGACAGGCTATGAACACTGAAGCTTTCTTT.

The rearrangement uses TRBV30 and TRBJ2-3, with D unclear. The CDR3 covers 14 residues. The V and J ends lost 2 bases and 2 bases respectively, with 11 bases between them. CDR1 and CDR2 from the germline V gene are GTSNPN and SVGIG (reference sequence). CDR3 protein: CAWSPPSVTDTQYF. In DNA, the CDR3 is TGTGCCTGGAGTCCCCCGTCCGTCACAGATACGCAGTATTTT. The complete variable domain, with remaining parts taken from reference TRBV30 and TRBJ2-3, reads SQTIHQWPATLVQPVGSPLSLECTVEGTSNPNLYWYRQAAGRGLQLLFYSVGIGQISSEVPQNLSASRPQDRQFILSSKKLLLSDSGFYLCAWSPPSVTDTQYFGPGTRLTVL.

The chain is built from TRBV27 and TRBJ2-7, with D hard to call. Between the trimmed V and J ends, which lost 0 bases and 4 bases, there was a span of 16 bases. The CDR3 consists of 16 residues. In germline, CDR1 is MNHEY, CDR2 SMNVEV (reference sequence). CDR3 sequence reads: CASSLSPRRRGYEQYF. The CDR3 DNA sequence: TGTGCCAGCAGTTTATCCCCCCGTAGGCGCGGATACGAGCAGTACTTC.

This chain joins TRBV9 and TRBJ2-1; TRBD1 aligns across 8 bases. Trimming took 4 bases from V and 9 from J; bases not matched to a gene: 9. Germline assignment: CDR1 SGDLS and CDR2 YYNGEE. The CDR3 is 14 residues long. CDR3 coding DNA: TGTGCCAGCAGCCCCCGGACAGGGTTAAGTGAGCAGTTCTTC. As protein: CASSPRTGLSEQFF. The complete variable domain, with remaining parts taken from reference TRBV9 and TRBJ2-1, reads DSGVTQTPKHLITATGQRVTLRCSPRSGDLSVYWYQQSLDQGLQFLIQYYNGEERAKGNILERFSAQQFPDLHSELNLSSLELGDSALYFCASSPRTGLSEQFFGPGTRLTVL.

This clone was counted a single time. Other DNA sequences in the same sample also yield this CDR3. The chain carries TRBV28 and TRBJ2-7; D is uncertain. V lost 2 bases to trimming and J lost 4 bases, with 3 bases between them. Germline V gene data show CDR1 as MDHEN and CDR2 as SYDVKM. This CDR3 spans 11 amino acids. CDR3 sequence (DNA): TGTGCCAGCAGTTTAAGGTACGAGCAGTACTTC. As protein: CASSLRYEQYF.

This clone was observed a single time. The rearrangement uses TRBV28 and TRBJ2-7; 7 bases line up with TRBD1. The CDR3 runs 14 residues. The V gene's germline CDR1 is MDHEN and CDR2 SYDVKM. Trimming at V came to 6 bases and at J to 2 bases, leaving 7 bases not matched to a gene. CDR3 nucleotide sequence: TGTGCCAGCAGGGACAGGACAAGAACCTACGAGCAGTACTTC. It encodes CASRDRTRTYEQYF.

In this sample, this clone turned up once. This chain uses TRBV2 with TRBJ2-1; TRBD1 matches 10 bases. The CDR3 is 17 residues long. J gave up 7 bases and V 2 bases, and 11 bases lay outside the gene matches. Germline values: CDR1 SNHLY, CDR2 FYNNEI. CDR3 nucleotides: TGTGCCAGCAGTGAACCCGGGGTGGACAGGGGGATGAATGAGCAGTTCTTC. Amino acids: CASSEPGVDRGMNEQFF. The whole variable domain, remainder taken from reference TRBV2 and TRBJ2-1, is EPEVTQTPSHQVTQMGQEVILRCVPISNHLYFYWYRQILGQKVEFLVSFYNNEISEKSEIFDDQFSVERPDGSNFTLKIRSTKLEDSAMYFCASSEPGVDRGMNEQFFGPGTRLTVL.

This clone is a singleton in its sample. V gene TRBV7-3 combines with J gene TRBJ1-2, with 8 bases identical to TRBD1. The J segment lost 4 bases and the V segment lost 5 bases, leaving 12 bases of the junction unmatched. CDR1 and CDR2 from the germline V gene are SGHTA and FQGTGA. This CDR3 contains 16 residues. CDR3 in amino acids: CASSQGAGGLSYGYTF. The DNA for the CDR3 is TGTGCCAGCAGCCAAGGGGCAGGGGGCCTTTCCTATGGCTACACCTTC.

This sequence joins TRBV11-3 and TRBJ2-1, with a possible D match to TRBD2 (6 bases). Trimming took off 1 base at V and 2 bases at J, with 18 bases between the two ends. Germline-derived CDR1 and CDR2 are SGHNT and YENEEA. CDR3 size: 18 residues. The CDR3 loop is CASSLGTGLASAYNEQFF. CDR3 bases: TGTGCCAGCAGCTTAGGGACGGGGCTAGCGTCCGCCTACAATGAGCAGTTCTTC.

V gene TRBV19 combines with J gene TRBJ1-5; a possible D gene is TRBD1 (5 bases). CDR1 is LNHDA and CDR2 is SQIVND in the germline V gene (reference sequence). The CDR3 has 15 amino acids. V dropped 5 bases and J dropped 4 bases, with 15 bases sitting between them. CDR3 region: CASSPIGAANQPQHF. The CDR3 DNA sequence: TGTGCCAGTAGTCCGATCGGGGCCGCGAATCAGCCCCAGCATTTT.